Reported below is one TCR beta chain. As yet, its antigen is unknown. The record originates from a study of response to subunit inactivated influenza vaccine. Regarding the study as a whole: Few additional T cells are recruited per seasonal influenza vaccination, authors suggested.

The V gene's germline CDR1 is ENHRY and CDR2 SYGVKD. CDR3 length equals 12 residues. V was shortened by 0 bases and J by 5 bases, with 5 bases between the two germline ends. TCRdb redid the calling of the RT-PCR reads with MiXCR, one entry per CDR3 protein. Of roughly 710,000 distinct CDR3 sequences in the sample, 11% to 15% were seen once. This sequence was found in a man in his fifties who received an inactivated influenza vaccine. The chain carries TRBV10-3 and TRBJ2-7, with D tentatively TRBD2 (5 bases). The sequencing here drew on PBMCs from blood, taken about 14 days before vaccination. The CDR3 region has the DNA TGTGCCATCAGTGAGTCGCGGGACGAGCAGTACTTC. It yields the protein CAISESRDEQYF.